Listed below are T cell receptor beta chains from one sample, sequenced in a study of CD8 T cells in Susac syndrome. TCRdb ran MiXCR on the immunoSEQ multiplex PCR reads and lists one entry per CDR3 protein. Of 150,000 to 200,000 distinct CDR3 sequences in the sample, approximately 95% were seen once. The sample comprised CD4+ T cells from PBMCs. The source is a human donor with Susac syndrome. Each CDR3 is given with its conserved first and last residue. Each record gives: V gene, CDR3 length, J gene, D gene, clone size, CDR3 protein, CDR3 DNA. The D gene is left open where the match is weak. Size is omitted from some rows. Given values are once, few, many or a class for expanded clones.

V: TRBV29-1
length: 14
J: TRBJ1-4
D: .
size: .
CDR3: CSARLGATNEKLFF
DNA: TGCAGCGCCCGACTTGGGGCAACTAATGAAAAACTGTTTTTT

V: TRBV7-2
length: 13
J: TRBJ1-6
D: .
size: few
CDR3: CASSLGPGKTLHF
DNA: TGTGCCAGCAGCTTAGGCCCTGGGAAAACCCTCCACTTT

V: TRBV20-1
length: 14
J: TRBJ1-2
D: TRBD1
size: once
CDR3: CSARDLTGDYGYTF
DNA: TGCAGTGCTAGAGATCTGACAGGGGACTATGGCTACACCTTC

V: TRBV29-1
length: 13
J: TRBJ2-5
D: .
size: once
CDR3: CSVEDGHQETQYF
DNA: TGCAGCGTTGAAGACGGCCACCAAGAGACCCAGTACTTC

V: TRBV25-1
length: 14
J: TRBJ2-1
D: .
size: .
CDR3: CASSERPQYNEQFF
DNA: TGTGCCAGCAGTGAAAGACCCCAGTACAATGAGCAGTTCTTC

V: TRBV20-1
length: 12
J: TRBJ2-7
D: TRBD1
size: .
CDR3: CSAQGATYEQYF
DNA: TGCAGTGCCCAGGGGGCAACCTACGAGCAGTACTTC

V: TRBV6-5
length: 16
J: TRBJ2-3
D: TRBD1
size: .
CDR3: CASSSLGQASTDTQYF
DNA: TGTGCCAGCAGTTCGTTGGGACAGGCATCCACAGATACGCAGTATTTT

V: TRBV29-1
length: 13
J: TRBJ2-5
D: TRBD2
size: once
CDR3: CSVYGGEGETQYF
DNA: TGCAGTGTTTACGGAGGGGAGGGAGAGACCCAGTACTTC

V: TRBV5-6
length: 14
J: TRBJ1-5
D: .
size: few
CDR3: CASSLRAGNQPQHF
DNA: TGTGCCAGCAGCTTGAGGGCAGGCAATCAGCCCCAGCATTTT

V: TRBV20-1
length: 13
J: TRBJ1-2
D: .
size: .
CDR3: CSALPTGYNGYTF
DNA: TGCAGTGCTCTCCCCACAGGGTATAATGGCTACACCTTC

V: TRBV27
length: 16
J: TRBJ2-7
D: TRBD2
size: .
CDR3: CASSPRGLAGAGEQYF
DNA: TGTGCCAGCAGTCCCCGGGGACTAGCGGGAGCGGGAGAGCAGTACTTC

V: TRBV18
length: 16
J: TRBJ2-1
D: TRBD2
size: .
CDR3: CASSPNPAGGPGEQFF
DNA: TGTGCCAGCTCACCAAATCCAGCGGGAGGGCCGGGTGAGCAGTTCTTC

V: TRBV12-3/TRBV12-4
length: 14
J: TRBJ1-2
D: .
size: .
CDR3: CASTSIGANYGYTF
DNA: TGTGCCAGCACCTCCATAGGAGCTAACTATGGCTACACCTTC

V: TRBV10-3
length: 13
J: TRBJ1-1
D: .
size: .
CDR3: CAISADGNTEAFF
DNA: TGTGCCATCAGTGCCGACGGCAACACTGAAGCTTTCTTT

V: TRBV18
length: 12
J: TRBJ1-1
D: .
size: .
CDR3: CASSPFDSEAFF
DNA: TGTGCCAGCTCACCGTTCGACAGTGAAGCTTTCTTT

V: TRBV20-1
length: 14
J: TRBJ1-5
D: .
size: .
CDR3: CSALSLTGNQPQHF
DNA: TGCAGTGCTTTGTCCCTCACCGGCAATCAGCCCCAGCATTTT

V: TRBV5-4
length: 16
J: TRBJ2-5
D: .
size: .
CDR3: CASSPMGGGIQETQYF
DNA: TGTGCCAGCAGCCCGATGGGCGGGGGCATACAAGAGACCCAGTACTTC

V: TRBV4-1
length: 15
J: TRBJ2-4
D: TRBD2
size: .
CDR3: CASSQVTSGINIQYF
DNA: TGCGCCAGCAGCCAAGTGACTAGCGGTATAAACATTCAGTACTTC

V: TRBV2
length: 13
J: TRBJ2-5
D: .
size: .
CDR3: CASSELRQETQYF
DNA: TGTGCCAGCAGTGAACTGAGGCAAGAGACCCAGTACTTC

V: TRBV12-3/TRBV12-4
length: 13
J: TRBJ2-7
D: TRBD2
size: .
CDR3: CATGEASGYEQYF
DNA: TGTGCCACCGGGGAGGCTAGCGGTTACGAGCAGTACTTC

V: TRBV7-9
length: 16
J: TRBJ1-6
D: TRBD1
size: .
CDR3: CASSWGQRGLGSPLHF
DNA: TGTGCCAGCAGTTGGGGACAGCGTGGCCTTGGGTCACCCCTCCACTTT

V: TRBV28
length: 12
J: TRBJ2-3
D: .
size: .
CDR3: CASSEGWDTQYF
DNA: TGTGCCAGCAGCGAGGGGTGGGATACGCAGTATTTT

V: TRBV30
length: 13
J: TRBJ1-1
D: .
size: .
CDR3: CAWVGQMNTEAFF
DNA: TGTGCCTGGGTGGGACAAATGAACACTGAAGCTTTCTTT

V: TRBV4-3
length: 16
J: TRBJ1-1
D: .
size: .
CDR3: CASSQDGAGPSTEAFF
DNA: TGCGCCAGCAGCCAAGATGGGGCAGGGCCATCGACTGAAGCTTTCTTT

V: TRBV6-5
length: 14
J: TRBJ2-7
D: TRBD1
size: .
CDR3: CASSSRQGRSPQYF
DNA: TGTGCCAGCAGTTCAAGACAGGGGAGGAGCCCTCAGTACTTC

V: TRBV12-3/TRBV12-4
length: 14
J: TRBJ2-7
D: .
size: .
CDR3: CASSGARPPREQYF
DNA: TGTGCCAGCAGTGGGGCCCGACCACCTAGGGAGCAGTACTTC

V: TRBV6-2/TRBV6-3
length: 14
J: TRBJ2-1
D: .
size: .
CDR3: CASSYWSGSNEQFF
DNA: TGTGCCAGCAGTTACTGGTCGGGATCCAATGAGCAGTTCTTC

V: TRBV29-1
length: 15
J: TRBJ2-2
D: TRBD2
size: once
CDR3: CSVRTLAGVTGELFF
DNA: TGCAGCGTTCGTACTCTAGCGGGAGTGACCGGGGAGCTGTTTTTT

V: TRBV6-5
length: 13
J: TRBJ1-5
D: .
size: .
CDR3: CASSYSGDTPQHF
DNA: TGTGCCAGCAGTTACTCGGGCGACACGCCCCAGCATTTT

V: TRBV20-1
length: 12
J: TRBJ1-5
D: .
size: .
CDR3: CSARPWDQPQHF
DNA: TGCAGTGCTAGGCCCTGGGATCAGCCCCAGCATTTT

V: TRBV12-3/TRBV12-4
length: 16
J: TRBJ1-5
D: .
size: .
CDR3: CASSLGAEAGGQPQHF
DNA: TGTGCCAGCAGTTTGGGGGCCGAGGCCGGAGGTCAGCCCCAGCATTTT

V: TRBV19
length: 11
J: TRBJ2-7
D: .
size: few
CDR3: CASSNSYEQYF
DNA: TGTGCCAGTAGTAACTCCTACGAGCAGTACTTC

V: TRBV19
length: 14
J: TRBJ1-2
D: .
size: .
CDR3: CASRRQPSNYGYTF
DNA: TGTGCCAGTAGACGACAACCTTCTAACTATGGCTACACCTTC

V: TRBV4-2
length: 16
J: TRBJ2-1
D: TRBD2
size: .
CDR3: CASSQDVGLAWNEQFF
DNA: TGTGCCAGCAGCCAAGATGTGGGACTAGCTTGGAATGAGCAGTTCTTC

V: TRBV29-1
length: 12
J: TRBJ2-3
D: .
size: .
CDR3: CSVRSSKDTQYF
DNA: TGCAGCGTTCGTAGTTCGAAAGATACGCAGTATTTT

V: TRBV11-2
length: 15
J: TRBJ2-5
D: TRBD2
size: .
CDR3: CASSLVAGGPETQYF
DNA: TGTGCCAGCAGCTTAGTTGCGGGAGGGCCGGAGACCCAGTACTTC

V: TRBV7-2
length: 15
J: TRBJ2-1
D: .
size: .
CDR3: CASSLRGDAYNEQFF
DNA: TGTGCCAGCAGCTTAAGGGGGGACGCCTACAATGAGCAGTTCTTC

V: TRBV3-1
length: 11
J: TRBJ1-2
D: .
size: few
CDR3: CASSQGYGYTF
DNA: TGTGCCAGCAGCCAGGGCTATGGCTACACCTTC

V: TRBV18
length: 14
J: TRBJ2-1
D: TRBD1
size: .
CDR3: CASSPGTGMNEQFF
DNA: TGTGCCAGCTCACCCGGGACAGGCATGAATGAGCAGTTCTTC

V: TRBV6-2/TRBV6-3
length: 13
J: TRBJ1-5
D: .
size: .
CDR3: CASSYNVNQPQHF
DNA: TGTGCCAGCAGTTACAACGTCAATCAGCCCCAGCATTTT

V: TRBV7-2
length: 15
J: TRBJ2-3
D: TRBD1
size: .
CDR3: CASSSGQGEKDTQYF
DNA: TGTGCCAGCAGCTCGGGACAGGGAGAGAAAGATACGCAGTATTTT

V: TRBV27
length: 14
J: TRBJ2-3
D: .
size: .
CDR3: CASAGGTVTDTQYF
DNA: TGTGCCAGTGCCGGGGGCACCGTCACAGATACGCAGTATTTT

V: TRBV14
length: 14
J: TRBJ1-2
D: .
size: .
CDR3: CASSQEIGPYGYTF
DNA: TGTGCCAGCAGCCAAGAAATCGGTCCCTATGGCTACACCTTC

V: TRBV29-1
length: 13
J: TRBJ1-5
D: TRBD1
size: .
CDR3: CSVRDRDNQPQHF
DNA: TGCAGCGTACGGGACAGGGACAATCAGCCCCAGCATTTT

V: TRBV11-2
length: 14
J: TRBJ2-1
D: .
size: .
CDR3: CASSPPTGTSEQFF
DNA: TGTGCCAGCAGCCCCCCAACCGGGACAAGTGAGCAGTTCTTC